This TCR beta chain emerged from a study of cytomegalovirus exposure and HLA in healthy donors (dated by TCRdb to 2016 to 2017). Context from the whole study: According to an earlier analysis of 450 to 650 of the donors, about 190 million T cells yielded 117 million unique TCR beta sequences and 276 Gb of sequence data. The study aimed to test whether cataloging public T cell receptors could reveal signatures of past pathogen exposure. All discovery cohort repertoires had been generated using a single sequencing platform. Of the roughly 400 genotyped donors, 75% to 85% were placed in the genetic ancestry cluster associated with self-reported Caucasian donors. A later analysis re-examined previously published TCR beta repertoires from several hundred donors and added high-resolution HLA genotyping to investigate patterns of TCR occurrence. The study profiled the T cell repertoires of 500 to 800 subjects by immunosequencing and related them to cytomegalovirus serostatus. Rather than drawing on any new phenotypic data, the later analysis identified candidate immune exposures from TCR beta sequences and the way those sequences occurred across donors. In an earlier analysis of roughly 580 of the donors, high-throughput TCR beta sequencing was used to judge whether each TCR beta V gene segment behaved as functional or pseudogenic. To predict cytomegalovirus infection status, the study combined high-throughput TCR immunosequencing, statistical association of individual TCRs with disease status, and machine learning. A separate validation cohort of 100 to 150 different subjects was used in addition to the 666-subject first cohort. About five DR-DQ haplotypes were handled as single units for association and clustering because linkage in the cohort was strong. The number of donors typed differed by locus, with about 629-630 for A, B, C, DRB1 and DQB1, roughly 520 for DQA1, nearly 610 for DPA1, and some 450 for DPB1. Genome-wide SNP genotypes for about 60% of the roughly 670 donors were used in a later genetic analysis, which treated that subset as a discovery cohort. Donor age, sex, ethnicity and CMV serostatus were compiled alongside the repertoire data. Across 398 genotyped donors of the cohort, an average of 235,054 unique TCR beta nucleotide sequences per donor were sequenced, and approximately 17% of those sequences were non-productive. HLA typing included class I and class II loci at four-digit resolution. An early release covering roughly 600 HLA-typed donors comprised about 300 gigabases of sequencing data and 85 million or so unique TCR sequences.

The cohort comprised some 730 healthy bone marrow donors. At the time of sampling, every cohort member was nominally healthy, though immune exposures that went unrecorded were likely present. The donor was CMV seropositive and was included in the group of 250 to 350 seropositive cohort members. A peripheral blood sample was provided by each donor, and peripheral blood mononuclear cells were used for TCR beta sequencing. The Qiagen DNeasy Blood Extraction Kit was used to extract genomic DNA from the blood cell samples. Points the paper makes about the study in general: The earlier analysis of about 600 of the donors excluded approximately 15 rarely observed V segments, including chromosome 9 orphons, because counts were too low. While some public TCRs were present in many individuals, most TCR sequences turned up only very rarely across donors. Several of the top co-occurrence clusters appeared to be linked to parvovirus B19, influenza, CMV and Epstein-Barr virus, according to a later analysis. In a later analysis, HLA-associated TCR beta chains were found to be more clonally expanded and to have lower generation probabilities than equally common non-associated chains. Correlated functional status among segregating V segments might be attributable to linkage disequilibrium, but an unknown experimental factor could not be ruled out. A few of the identified cytomegalovirus-associated TCR beta chains were confirmed in vitro to be specific for cytomegalovirus antigens. In an earlier analysis of about 540 of the donors, most TCR beta V segments were observed in productive rearrangements about 87% or about 30% of the time, broadly matching IMGT annotations. A further reported finding was that TCR beta sequences accurately predicted the HLA-A and HLA-B alleles for most subjects in the first cohort. In this cohort, only TCR beta chains were sequenced, and detectable features were limited by the absence of alpha or paired-chain data. Assigning TCR associations to individual alleles was difficult when HLA alleles, especially DR and DQ, strongly co-occurred. Cytomegalovirus status was reported to be diagnosed by the classifier with high specificity and sensitivity in both the original and validation cohorts. The authors suggested that the approach could potentially be extended to other disease states and immunological phenotypes. In a later genetic analysis, a missense DCLRE1C variant was associated with V-gene and J-gene trimming of TCR beta chains, and the association was replicated in an independent cohort. For the cohort, immune exposure information was limited to CMV serostatus. Some IMGT-functional V segments, including TRBV6-2 and TRBV6-3, could not be distinguished by the 87-base-pair reads and were therefore excluded. According to a later analysis, TCR association rates differed among HLA loci, with DRB1 alleles showing the most associated TCRs and HLA-C alleles showing the fewest. A later genetic analysis reported fewer N-insertions in productive TCRs among donors in an Asian-associated ancestry cluster than the 666-donor mean. Because HLA typing was unavailable for some donors at each locus, only the typed subset was used in association tests. A cluster of highly shared sequence variants was judged likely to represent a technical artifact of the sequencing pipeline. The study gave a list of about 150 TCR beta chains associated with cytomegalovirus. A later analysis found that most CMV-associated TCR beta chains appeared HLA-restricted, with HLA associations seemingly driven largely by CMV exposure. Presence/absence analyses assumed roughly uniform sequencing depth across donors, an assumption that may not hold. In a later analysis, 16,951 TCR beta sequences were associated with specific HLA alleles at a false discovery rate of 0.05.

The germline V gene encodes CDR1 SNHLY and CDR2 FYNNEI. V sheds 8 bases and J sheds 7 bases, leaving 12 bases between their ends. The CDR3 spans 13 residues, from the cysteine through the phenylalanine. CDR3 DNA only is kept here, 39 bases in frame from base 1. The protocol used for the library was the immunoSEQ multiplex PCR assay. For the multiplex PCR, a mixture combining 60 forward primers for TCR Vbeta segments and 13 reverse primers for TCR Jbeta segments was used. A multiplex PCR assay on genomic DNA amplified the CDR3 region of rearranged TCR beta genes. The amplified TCR beta libraries were sequenced on the Illumina HiSeq System as 87-base-pair reads. Per the authors' processing: A later analysis counted some 80 million unique TCR beta chains across the 640 or so repertoires, and around 9.9 million of these chains were shared by at least two donors. A nearest-neighbor algorithm error-corrected the raw reads and collapsed the reads into unique sequences, merging closely related sequences to remove PCR and sequencing errors. CDR3 sequences were aligned to IMGT reference sequences to assign V, D and J gene segments. For a sequence to be retained, a match of at least six nucleotides was required to both a V gene segment and a J gene segment. A rearrangement was called productive if the CDR3 had no stop codons and remained in frame with V and J, and every other rearrangement was called non-productive. Following IMGT convention, CDR3 was defined as the stretch from the second conserved V-encoded cysteine to the conserved J-encoded phenylalanine. The earlier analysis of 450 to 750 of the donors excluded any sequence lacking an unambiguous match to a single V gene segment. In an earlier analysis of some 590 of the donors, a V segment was called functional when productive rearrangements were above 56.7%, and segregating when the standard deviation between donors exceeded 5%. A statistical classification framework was built for diagnosing cytomegalovirus status from the catalog of TCR beta chain sequences. In a later analysis, V and J genes were assigned by comparing TCR nucleotide sequences against IMGT/GENE-DB human TR gene sequences. In a later analysis, CDR3 sequences and most-parsimonious VDJ recombination scenarios were assigned using the TCRdist pipeline. In a later analysis, every TCR beta chain was defined by the combination of its CDR3 amino acid sequence and its V-gene family, and reads without a unique V-gene family were dropped. As a way to deal with suspected cross-contamination and a sequencing artifact, a later analysis dropped 592 nucleotide sequences that were highly shared and had low generation probability. In a later analysis, a clonal expansion index for each public chain was calculated from normalized within-repertoire ranks of inferred template counts. Generation probabilities in a later analysis came from a VDJ recombination model fitted to out-of-frame rearrangements, and those results were checked against IGoR. Hypergeometric tests were used in a later analysis to score TCR-TCR, TCR-HLA and TCR-CMV co-occurrence, with a repertoire-size bias correction applied to the TCR pairs. False discovery rates were estimated in a later analysis by permuting HLA or CMV assignments 20 times. In a later analysis, co-occurring TCRs were grouped with DBSCAN, and TCRdist sequence similarity was added when clustering was performed within HLA-allele-positive subsets. Repertoires with fewer than 30,000 or more than 120,000 public chains were left out of co-occurrence clustering, as were about 5 repertoires with anomalous nucleotide sharing. Held by TCRdb, this immuneACCESS table contains in-frame sequences only and omits some clones. Under half of the omission traces to an unresolved V gene where checked; the cause of the rest is unknown. V, J and clone size reflect that table, while D and trimming were determined from the DNA. This sample gives about 170,000 clones in total; around 83% of them show up just once. Clones ranked in the top ten supply about 2% of the sample.

Comment on this clone: Its antigen has not been determined. One base away there is no much larger clone; base qualities are not given.

This receptor was taken from a man younger than 35 in good health and CMV-seropositive. The sequence links TRBV2 to TRBJ1-6; confidence is insufficient to name the D gene. The specimen sequenced was PBMCs. The DNA sequence follows: TGTGCCAGCTTCTTCGCGGAGAATTCACCCCTCCACTTT. This encodes CASFFAENSPLHF. Here the CDR3 is joined to the reference TRBV2 and TRBJ1-6 genes, and the full variable domain is: EPEVTQTPSHQVTQMGQEVILRCVPISNHLYFYWYRQILGQKVEFLVSFYNNEISEKSEIFDDQFSVERPDGSNFTLKIRSTKLEDSAMYFCASFFAENSPLHFGNGTRLTVT.